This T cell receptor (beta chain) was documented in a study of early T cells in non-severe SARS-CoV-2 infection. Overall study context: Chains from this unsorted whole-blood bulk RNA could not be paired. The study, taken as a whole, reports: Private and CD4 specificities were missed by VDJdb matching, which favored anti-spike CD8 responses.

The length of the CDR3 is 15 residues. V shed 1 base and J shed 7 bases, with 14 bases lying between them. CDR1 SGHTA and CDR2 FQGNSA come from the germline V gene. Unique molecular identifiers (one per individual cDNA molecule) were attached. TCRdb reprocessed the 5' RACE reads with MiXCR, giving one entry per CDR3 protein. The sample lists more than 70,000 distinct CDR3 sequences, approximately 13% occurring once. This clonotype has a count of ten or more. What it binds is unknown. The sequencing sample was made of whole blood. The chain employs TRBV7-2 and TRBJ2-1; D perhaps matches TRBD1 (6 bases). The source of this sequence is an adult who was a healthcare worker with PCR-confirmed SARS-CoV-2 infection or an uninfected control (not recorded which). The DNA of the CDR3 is TGTGCCAGCAGCTTAGAGACGGGAAGGGGGAATGAGCAGTTCTTC. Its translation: CASSLETGRGNEQFF.